Following are 30 T cell receptor beta chains from one sample sequenced in a study of Graves' ophthalmopathy and Graves' hyperthyroidism (dated by TCRdb to 2016 to 2018). The reads were generated on an Illumina HiSeq 2000. For repertoire sequencing, TCR beta CDR3 regions were amplified from RNA transcripts. The first round was an RT-PCR using HTBI primers with the Qiagen OneStep RT-PCR kit, and this first round was followed by a second-round multiplex PCR, then size selection and purification. The raw public reads went through TCRdb reprocessing: fastp at Q25, MiXCR clone calling, in-frame beta chains kept. Records with the same CDR3 protein are collapsed into one entry carrying the most frequent genes and DNA. The sample table contains around 1,000,000 distinct CDR3 sequences; only one count was recorded for roughly 35% of them. Jointly, the top ten make up approximately 12% of the sample. The sample was peripheral blood or thyroid tissue (not recorded which). These receptors originate from an adult man with Graves' hyperthyroidism.

This clonotype showed up just a few times. One junction end disagrees with the germline gene, perhaps due to a read error. This chain connects TRBV10-3 to TRBJ1-1, with a possible D match to TRBD1 (6 bases). The CDR3 runs 12 residues. Looked up from germline, CDR1 is ENHRY and CDR2 is SYGVKD. Here the CDR3 DNA reads TGTGCCATCAGCGGAGGACAGACTGAGGCTTTCTTT. Translated: CAISGGQTEAFF.

This clonotype was seen ten or more times. J is TRBJ2-5 and V is TRBV11-2; D ambiguous. Germline CDR1 SGHAT, CDR2 FQNNGV. V was shortened by 6 bases and J by 5 bases, with 19 bases between the two germline ends. The CDR3 contains 15 residues. The CDR3 here is CASRPRRPPRETQYF. The CDR3 bases are TGTGCCAGCAGGCCGCGCCGGCCTCCCCGGGAGACCCAGTACTTC.

Many counts were recorded for this clonotype. The gene calls are TRBV7-9 and TRBJ1-5, with D unresolved. The CDR3 runs 12 residues. Trimming took off 5 bases at V and 5 bases at J, with 7 bases between the two ends. Germline lookup yields CDR1 SEHNR and CDR2 FQNEAQ (reference sequence). CDR3: CASSVTDQPQHF. CDR3 in DNA: TGTGCCAGCAGCGTCACCGATCAGCCCCAGCATTTT.

This chain uses TRBV25-1 with TRBJ2-2, with D perhaps matching TRBD1 (6 bases). The CDR3 is made up of 11 amino acids. Germline lookup yields CDR1 MGHDK and CDR2 SYGVNS. The V end lost 9 bases, the J end lost 6 bases, and 8 bases lay between the germline ends. The CDR3: CARGGAGELFF. DNA of the CDR3: TGTGCCAGAGGGGGAGCCGGGGAGCTGTTTTTT.

The J gene is TRBJ2-7, the V gene TRBV20-1; no firm D call. The ends were cut back, 1 base at V and 1 base at J, with 8 bases in the middle. Looked up from germline, CDR1 is DFQATT and CDR2 is SNEGSKA (reference sequence). This CDR3 is built from 13 residues. CDR3 loop: CSARVGFSYEQYF. DNA of the CDR3: TGCAGTGCTAGAGTCGGGTTTTCCTACGAGCAGTACTTC.

In its sample, this clonotype was seen many times. The chain carries TRBV29-1 and TRBJ1-2, with a tentative D call TRBD1 (5 bases). The CDR3 sequence is 14 residues long. The V and J ends lost 6 bases and 4 bases respectively, with 18 bases between them. Germline CDR1 SQVTM, CDR2 ANQGSEA. CDR3 protein: CSVQGGDEGYGYTF. In DNA form, the CDR3 reads TGCAGCGTGCAGGGAGGGGACGAGGGCTATGGCTACACCTTC.

Points on this clonotype: One end of the junction does not line up with germline, which may come from a read error. The V gene is TRBV10-3, the J gene TRBJ1-1, with D possibly being TRBD1 (6 bases). This CDR3 is built from 13 residues. Germline values: CDR1 ENHRY, CDR2 SYGVKD. The CDR3 coding sequence is TGTGCCATCAGCGGACAGAAGAACACTGAAGCCTTCTTT. Its translation is CAISGQKNTEAFF.

This clonotype was observed at least ten times. The chain employs TRBV12-3 or TRBV12-4 and TRBJ2-5; D might be TRBD1 or TRBD2, each matching 5 bases. V was clipped by 8 bases and J by 4 bases, with 11 bases between them. The CDR3 loop spans 12 amino acids. The CDR3 is CASAGTSETQYF. The CDR3 DNA reads TGTGCCAGCGCAGGGACGTCAGAGACCCAGTACTTC.

With regard to this clonotype: Germline and junction disagree at one end, which may indicate a read error. CDR3 in amino acids: CACSVTGRGTYSPLHF. The DNA for the CDR3 is TGCGCCTGCAGCGTTACAGGCAGGGGGACCTATTCACCCCTCCACTTT. The V call is TRBV5-1, the J call TRBJ1-6, with 7 bases fitting TRBD1. The germline V gene has CDR1 SGHRS and CDR2 YFSETQ. This CDR3 has 16 residues.

Concerning this clonotype: This may arise from a read error, as a much more abundant clone is one base away. This chain joins TRBV9 and TRBJ1-5; 7 bases agree with TRBD1. The germline V gene has CDR1 SGDLS and CDR2 YYNGEE. CDR3 length: 16 amino acids. For the CDR3, the DNA is TGTGCCAGCAGTTCACGGTTGGGACAGAATATGCAGCCCCGGCATTTT. Protein product: CASSSRLGQNMQPRHF.

The rearrangement uses TRBV7-6 and TRBJ1-1, with D hard to call. The ends were cut back, 8 bases at V and 6 bases at J, with 16 bases in the middle. The CDR3 loop spans 13 amino acids. Germline V gives CDR1 SGHVS, CDR2 FNYEAQ. In DNA form, the CDR3 reads TGTGCCAGCCAAGTTTCTGGGGTCGCTGAAGCTTTCTTT. It codes for CASQVSGVAEAFF.

This clonotype appeared once. V and J are TRBV7-9 and TRBJ2-5, with 14 nucleotides matching TRBD2. The assigned J gene may be wrong: the sequence end matches TRBJ2-7 better. CDR3 size: 16 residues. The germline V gene encodes CDR1 SEHNR and CDR2 FQNEAQ (reference sequence). The CDR3 protein is CASSPVTSGRAYEQYF. CDR3 bases: TGTGCCAGCAGCCCCGTGACTAGCGGGAGGGCCTACGAGCAGTACTTC.

This clonotype was seen at least ten times. The chain carries TRBV7-6 and TRBJ2-5; D might be TRBD1 or TRBD2, each matching 5 bases. Germline V gives CDR1 SGHVS, CDR2 FNYEAQ. V was cut by 1 base and J by 13 bases, with 19 bases left in between. The CDR3 length is 14 residues. CDR3 nucleotide sequence: TGTGCCAGCAGCTTAGAAGTCGGGGCCCCGGTTCGGTACTTC. Amino acids: CASSLEVGAPVRYF. Full variable domain (missing parts from reference TRBV7-6 and TRBJ2-5): GAGVSQSPRYKVTKRGQDVALRCDPISGHVSLYWYRQALGQGPEFLTYFNYEAQQDKSGLPNDRFSAERPEGSISTLTIQRTEQRDSAMYRCASSLEVGAPVRYFGPGTRLLVL.

The CDR3 DNA reads as TGTGCCAGCTCACCACGGGTAGGGGATCAGCCCCAGCATTTT. The encoded protein is CASSPRVGDQPQHF. The chain links TRBV18 to TRBJ1-5, with D tentatively TRBD1 (5 bases). The CDR3 runs to 14 residues. The germline gives CDR1 KGHSH, CDR2 LQKENI. V gave up 1 base and J gave up 5 bases, with 9 bases separating them.

In nucleotides, the CDR3 is TGTGCCAGCAGCTTAAGCCCCGGGACACTTCTCCATTCCCCCACCGGGGAGCTGTTTTTT. It codes for CASSLSPGTLLHSPTGELFF. The V and J genes are TRBV7-3 and TRBJ2-2; possibly TRBD1 for D (6 bases). Trimming shortened V by 1 base and J by 4 bases, and 25 bases separated the two germline ends. This CDR3 spans 20 amino acids. Germline V gene sequence: CDR1 SGHTA, CDR2 FQGTGA.

The V call is TRBV19, the J call TRBJ2-6; tentatively, D is TRBD1 or TRBD2 (5 bases each). V was shortened by 9 bases and J by 1 base, with 25 bases between the two germline ends. The CDR3 is 19 amino acids. The germline CDR1 and CDR2 sequences are LNHDA and SQIVND (reference sequence). This CDR3 reads CASSPGRVHRTSGANVLTF. CDR3 sequence (DNA): TGTGCCAGCAGCCCGGGGCGGGTTCACAGAACTTCTGGGGCCAACGTCCTGACTTTC.

Notes on this clonotype: Germline and junction disagree at one end, which may indicate a read error. V and J are TRBV12-5 and TRBJ1-1, with 9 bases aligning to TRBD1. Germline loops: CDR1 LGHNT, CDR2 FRNRAP. This CDR3 comprises 12 residues. The chain's CDR3 is CASKQGAAEASF. The CDR3 DNA is TGTGCTAGTAAACAGGGGGCCGCTGAAGCTTCCTTT.

The chain uses TRBV29-1 and TRBJ2-7; D not resolved. The CDR3 runs to 12 residues. Germline V CDR1 and CDR2: SQVTM, ANQGSEA. V was shortened by 8 bases and J by 0 bases, with 11 bases between the two germline ends. CDR3 nucleotide sequence: TGCAGCCCAAGGCGAGACTCCTACGAGCAGTACTTC. Its protein product is CSPRRDSYEQYF.

The V gene is TRBV7-9, the J gene TRBJ2-6, with D perhaps matching TRBD1 (6 bases). Trimming removed 5 bases at V and 3 bases at J, with 14 bases between. The CDR3 totals 16 residues. Germline V gene data show CDR1 as SEHNR and CDR2 as FQNEAQ (reference sequence). DNA of the CDR3: TGTGCCAGCAGCCGGGACACGAGATATGGGGCCAACGTCCTGACTTTC. Amino acid sequence: CASSRDTRYGANVLTF. The whole variable domain, remainder taken from reference TRBV7-9 and TRBJ2-6, is DTGVSQNPRHKITKRGQNVTFRCDPISEHNRLYWYRQTLGQGPEFLTYFQNEAQLEKSRLLSDRFSAERPKGSFSTLEIQRTEQGDSAMYLCASSRDTRYGANVLTFGAGSRLTVL.

The chain has TRBV2 and TRBJ2-7, with a tentative D call TRBD1 (5 bases). Trimming shortened V by 6 bases and J by 6 bases, and 18 bases separated the two germline ends. The CDR3 has 14 amino acids. The germline V gene has CDR1 SNHLY and CDR2 FYNNEI. The CDR3 coding sequence is TGTGCCAGCAGCTTAAATCGCAGGGTCGGCGAGCAGTACTTC. Residues: CASSLNRRVGEQYF. The full variable domain, rest sourced from reference TRBV2 and TRBJ2-7, is EPEVTQTPSHQVTQMGQEVILRCVPISNHLYFYWYRQILGQKVEFLVSFYNNEISEKSEIFDDQFSVERPDGSNFTLKIRSTKLEDSAMYFCASSLNRRVGEQYFGPGTRLTVT.

This clonotype occurred many times. This chain links TRBV2 with TRBJ2-7; 8 bases align to TRBD2. The CDR3 has 15 residues. Per germline, CDR1 SNHLY and CDR2 FYNNEI. The J segment lost 5 bases and the V segment lost 3 bases, leaving 9 bases of the junction unmatched. CDR3 coding DNA: TGTGCCAGCAGTGATCCGGCGGGGGGTCCCCACGAGCAGTACTTC. Translation: CASSDPAGGPHEQYF.

This rearrangement joins TRBV19 to TRBJ2-2, with 8 positions matching TRBD1. The V and J ends lost 3 bases and 2 bases, in that order; junction bases with no gene match: 5. Germline lookup yields CDR1 LNHDA and CDR2 SQIVND (reference sequence). This CDR3 comprises 16 residues. The CDR3 DNA sequence: TGTGCCAGTAGTATTAGGACAGGGCGAAACACCGGGGAGCTGTTTTTT. Translating it yields CASSIRTGRNTGELFF.

The rearrangement links TRBV7-2 to TRBJ2-6, with 7 bases aligning to TRBD1. The CDR3 sequence is 15 residues long. V shed 8 bases and J 0 bases; nucleotides not matched to a gene: 4. CDR1 is SGHTA, CDR2 FQGNSA, per germline. The CDR3 loop is CASSGTVSGANVLTF. The CDR3 DNA reads TGTGCCAGCTCCGGGACAGTCTCTGGGGCCAACGTCCTGACTTTC. Full variable domain (remainder filled in from reference TRBV7-2 and TRBJ2-6): GAGVSQSPSNKVTEKGKDVELRCDPISGHTALYWYRQSLGQGLEFLIYFQGNSAPDKSGLPSDRFSAERTGGSVSTLTIQRTQQEDSAVYLCASSGTVSGANVLTFGAGSRLTVL.

The chain has TRBV25-1 and TRBJ2-5, with TRBD2 matching over 9 bases. The CDR3 covers 15 residues. From germline, CDR1 is MGHDK and CDR2 SYGVNS. The ends lost 5 bases at V and 5 bases at J; junction bases unmatched: 9. The CDR3 nucleotides are TGTGCCAGCAGTTTGGCTAGCGGGAATTGGGAGACCCAGTACTTC. This gives the protein CASSLASGNWETQYF. Looking up the rest from reference TRBV25-1 and TRBJ2-5 gives the full variable domain: EADIYQTPRYLVIGTGKKITLECSQTMGHDKMYWYQQDPGMELHLIHYSYGVNSTEKGDLSSESTVSRIRTEHFPLTLESARPSHTSQYLCASSLASGNWETQYFGPGTRLLVL.

This clonotype was observed at least ten times. The chain joins TRBV20-1 to TRBJ1-5; 8 bases line up with TRBD1. The germline gives CDR1 DFQATT, CDR2 SNEGSKA (reference sequence). The ends lost 7 bases at V and 3 bases at J; junction bases unmatched: 8. The CDR3 contains 14 residues. DNA for the CDR3: TGCAGTGGGGCCAGGGGGCGTTCCAATCAGCCCCAGCATTTT. Translating gives CSGARGRSNQPQHF.

The V call is TRBV9, the J call TRBJ2-7, with a weak D call TRBD2 (5 bases). The CDR3 is made up of 17 amino acids. Germline loops: CDR1 SGDLS, CDR2 YYNGEE. Trimming removed 4 bases at V and 1 base at J, with 21 bases between. Here the CDR3 reads CASSYSLGLLASYEQYF. CDR3 nucleotide sequence: TGTGCCAGCAGCTACTCCCTTGGACTTTTGGCATCCTACGAGCAGTACTTC.

As to this clonotype: This may arise from a read error, as a much more abundant clone is one base away. The chain uses TRBV19 and TRBJ1-1; a possible D gene is TRBD1 (6 bases). The V gene lost 2 bases and the J gene lost 4 bases, with 14 bases spanning the gap. Per the germline V gene, CDR1 is LNHDA and CDR2 is SQIVND (reference sequence). The CDR3 is 15 amino acids. CDR3 nucleotides: TGTGCCAGTAGTATAAGCTTTAGGGGGGGCACTGAAGCTTTCTTT. Protein product: CASSISFRGGTEAFF.

The chain recombines TRBV12-3 or TRBV12-4 with TRBJ1-1, with D possibly being TRBD1 (6 bases). With 1 base removed from V and 2 bases from J, the gap between germline ends came to 11 bases. There are 15 residues in the CDR3. CDR3 sequence (DNA): TGTGCCAGCAGTTTAGGATGGGGGGGCAACACTGAAGCTTTCTTT. It codes for CASSLGWGGNTEAFF.

Notes on this clonotype: One base away lies a much larger clone, so this may be a sequencing read error. The V gene is TRBV12-3 or TRBV12-4, the J gene TRBJ2-7; D perhaps matches TRBD1 (6 bases). CDR3 size: 14 residues. CDR3 loop: CASSDRDNSYEQCF. The CDR3 DNA sequence: TGTGCCAGCAGTGACCGGGACAACTCCTACGAGCAGTGCTTC.

The chain has TRBV27 and TRBJ1-5; possibly TRBD1 for D (6 bases). CDR1 and CDR2 (germline): MNHEY, SMNVEV (reference sequence). CDR3 length equals 15 residues. V was trimmed by 2 bases and J by 7 bases, leaving 15 bases between them. The CDR3 DNA reads as TGTGCCAGCAGTTTAGAAGCAGGGGTCGGACAGCCCCAGCATTTT. It encodes CASSLEAGVGQPQHF.